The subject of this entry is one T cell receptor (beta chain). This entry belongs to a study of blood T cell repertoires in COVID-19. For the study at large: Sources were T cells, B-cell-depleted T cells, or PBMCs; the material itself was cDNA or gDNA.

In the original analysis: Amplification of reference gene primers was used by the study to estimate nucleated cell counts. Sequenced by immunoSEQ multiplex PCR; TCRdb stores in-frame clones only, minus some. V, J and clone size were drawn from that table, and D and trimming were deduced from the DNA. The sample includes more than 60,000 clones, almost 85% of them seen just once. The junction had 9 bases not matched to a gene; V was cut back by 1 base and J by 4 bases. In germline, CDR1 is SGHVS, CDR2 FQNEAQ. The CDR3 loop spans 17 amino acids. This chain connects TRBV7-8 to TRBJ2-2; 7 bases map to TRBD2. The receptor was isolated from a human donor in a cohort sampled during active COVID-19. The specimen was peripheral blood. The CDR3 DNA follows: TGTGCCAGCAGCTTAGGGGGGGGATTTTCGGTCACCGGGGAGCTGTTTTTT. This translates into CASSLGGGFSVTGELFF. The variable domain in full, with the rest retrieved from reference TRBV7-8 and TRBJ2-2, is GAGVSQSPRYKVAKRGQDVALRCDPISGHVSLFWYQQALGQGPEFLTYFQNEAQLDKSGLPSDRFFAERPEGSVSTLKIQRTQQEDSAVYLCASSLGGGFSVTGELFFGEGSRLTVL.